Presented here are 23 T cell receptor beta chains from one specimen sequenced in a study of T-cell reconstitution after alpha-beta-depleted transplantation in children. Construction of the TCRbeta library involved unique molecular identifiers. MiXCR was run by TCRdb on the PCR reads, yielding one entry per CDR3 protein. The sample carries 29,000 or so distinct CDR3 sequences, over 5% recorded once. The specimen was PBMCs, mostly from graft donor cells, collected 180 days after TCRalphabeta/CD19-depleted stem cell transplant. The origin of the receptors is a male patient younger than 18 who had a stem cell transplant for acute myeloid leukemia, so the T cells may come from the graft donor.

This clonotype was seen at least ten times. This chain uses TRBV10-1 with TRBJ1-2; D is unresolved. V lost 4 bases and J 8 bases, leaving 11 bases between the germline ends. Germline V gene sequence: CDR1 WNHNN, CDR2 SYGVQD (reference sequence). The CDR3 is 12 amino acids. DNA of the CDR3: TGCGCCAGCAGTGCCCCTGGAGGCGGCTACACCTTC. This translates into CASSAPGGGYTF.

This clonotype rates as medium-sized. The CDR3 spells CASSQAGHYTDTQYF. DNA of the CDR3: TGCGCCAGCAGCCAAGCGGGACATTACACAGATACGCAGTATTTT. The V and J genes are TRBV5-1 and TRBJ2-3; D possibly corresponds to TRBD2 (7 bases). Trimming took 4 bases from V and 2 from J, leaving 14 bases between them. Germline V CDR1 and CDR2: SGHRS, YFSETQ. CDR3 length: 15 amino acids.

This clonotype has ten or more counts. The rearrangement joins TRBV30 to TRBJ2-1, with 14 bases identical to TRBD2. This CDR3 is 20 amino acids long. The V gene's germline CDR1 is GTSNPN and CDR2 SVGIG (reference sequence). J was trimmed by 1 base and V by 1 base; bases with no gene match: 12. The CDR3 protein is CAWSAWTGLAGVQSYNEQFF. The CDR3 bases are TGTGCCTGGAGTGCCTGGACGGGACTAGCGGGAGTACAGTCCTACAATGAGCAGTTCTTC.

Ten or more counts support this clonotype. In DNA, the CDR3 is TGTGCCAGCAGTTACTCAGAGACCCAGTACTTC. The encoded protein is CASSYSETQYF. This chain joins TRBV6-5 and TRBJ2-5; D is uncertain. V was trimmed by 0 bases and J by 4 bases, leaving 0 bases between them. This CDR3 has 11 amino acids. Germline V gene lookup returns CDR1 MNHEY and CDR2 SVGAGI.

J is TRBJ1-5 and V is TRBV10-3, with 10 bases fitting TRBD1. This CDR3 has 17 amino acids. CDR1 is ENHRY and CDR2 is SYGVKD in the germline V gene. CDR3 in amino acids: CTFSRGTGTGGNQPQHF. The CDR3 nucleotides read TGTACCTTCAGTCGTGGGACCGGGACAGGGGGCAATCAGCCCCAGCATTTT.

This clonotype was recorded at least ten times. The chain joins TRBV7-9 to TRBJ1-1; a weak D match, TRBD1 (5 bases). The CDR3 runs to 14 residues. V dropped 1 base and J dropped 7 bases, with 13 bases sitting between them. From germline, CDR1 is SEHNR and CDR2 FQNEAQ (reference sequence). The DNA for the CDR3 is TGTGCCAGCAGCTTAGTAGGGGCTGACAATGAAGCTTTCTTT. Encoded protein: CASSLVGADNEAFF.

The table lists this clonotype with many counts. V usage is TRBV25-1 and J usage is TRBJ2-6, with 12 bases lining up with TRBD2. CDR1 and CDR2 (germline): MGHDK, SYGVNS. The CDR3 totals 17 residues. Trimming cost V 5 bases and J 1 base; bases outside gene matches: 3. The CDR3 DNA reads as TGTGCCAGCAGTCCGGGACTAGCGGGTTCTGGGGCCAACGTCCTGACTTTC. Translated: CASSPGLAGSGANVLTF.

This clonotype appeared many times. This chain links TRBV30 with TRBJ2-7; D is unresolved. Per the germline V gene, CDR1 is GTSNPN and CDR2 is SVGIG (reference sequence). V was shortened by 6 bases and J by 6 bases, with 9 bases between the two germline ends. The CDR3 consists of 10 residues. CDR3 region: CACFETEQYF. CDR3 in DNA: TGTGCCTGCTTTGAGACCGAGCAGTACTTC.

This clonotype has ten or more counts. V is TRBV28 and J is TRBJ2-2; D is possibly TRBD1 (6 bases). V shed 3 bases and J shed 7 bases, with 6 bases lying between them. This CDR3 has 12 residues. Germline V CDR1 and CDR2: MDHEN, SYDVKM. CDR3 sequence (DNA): TGTGCCAGCAGTTTCAGGGGCGGGGAGCTGTTTTTT. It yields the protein CASSFRGGELFF.

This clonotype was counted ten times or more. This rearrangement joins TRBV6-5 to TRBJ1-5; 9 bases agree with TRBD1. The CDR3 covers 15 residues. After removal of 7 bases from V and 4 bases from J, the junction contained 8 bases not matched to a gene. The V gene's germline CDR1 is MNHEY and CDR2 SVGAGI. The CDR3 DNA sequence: TGTGCCAGCACCCTGGGACAGGGAGTTAATCAGCCCCAGCATTTT. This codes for CASTLGQGVNQPQHF.

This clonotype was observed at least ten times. The CDR3 DNA reads as TGCAGTGCTATCGATAAGAAGGGACTAGCGGAGCTACAAGAGACCCAGTACTTC. Its protein is CSAIDKKGLAELQETQYF. This chain joins TRBV20-1 and TRBJ2-5, with TRBD2 identical over 11 bases. This CDR3 comprises 18 residues. The germline V gene has CDR1 DFQATT and CDR2 SNEGSKA (reference sequence). Trimming cost V 4 bases and J 2 bases; bases outside gene matches: 15.

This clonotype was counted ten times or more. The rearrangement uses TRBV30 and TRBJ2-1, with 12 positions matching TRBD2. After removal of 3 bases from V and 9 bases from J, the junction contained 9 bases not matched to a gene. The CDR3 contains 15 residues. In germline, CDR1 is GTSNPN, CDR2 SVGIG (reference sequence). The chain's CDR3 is CAWSKTSGRMAEQFF. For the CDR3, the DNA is TGTGCCTGGAGCAAAACTAGCGGGAGGATGGCTGAGCAGTTCTTC.

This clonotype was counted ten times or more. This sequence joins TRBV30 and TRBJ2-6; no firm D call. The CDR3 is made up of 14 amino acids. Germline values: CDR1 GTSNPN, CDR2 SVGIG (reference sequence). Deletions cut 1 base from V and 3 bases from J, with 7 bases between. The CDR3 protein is CAWSGLHGANVLTF. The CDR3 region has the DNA TGTGCCTGGAGTGGCCTCCATGGGGCCAACGTCCTGACTTTC.

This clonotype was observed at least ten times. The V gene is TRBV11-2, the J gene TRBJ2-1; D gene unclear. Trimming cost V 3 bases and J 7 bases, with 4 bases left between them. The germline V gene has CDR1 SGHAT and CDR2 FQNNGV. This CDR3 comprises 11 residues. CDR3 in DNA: TGTGCCAGCAGCTTTTCGAATGAGCAGTTCTTC. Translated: CASSFSNEQFF.

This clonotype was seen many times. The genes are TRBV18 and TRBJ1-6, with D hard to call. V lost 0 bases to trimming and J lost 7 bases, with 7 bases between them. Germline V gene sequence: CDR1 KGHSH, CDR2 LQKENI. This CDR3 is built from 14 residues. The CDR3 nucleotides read TGTGCCAGCTCACCACCGGTCCCAAATTCACCCCTCCACTTT. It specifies CASSPPVPNSPLHF. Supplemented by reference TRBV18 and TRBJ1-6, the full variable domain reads NAGVMQNPRHLVRRRGQEARLRCSPMKGHSHVYWYRQLPEEGLKFMVYLQKENIIDESGMPKERFSAEFPKEGPSILRIQQVVRGDSAAYFCASSPPVPNSPLHFGNGTRLTVT.

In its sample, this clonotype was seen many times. The CDR3 spells CASSLARGGDTDTQYF. CDR3 nucleotide sequence: TGCGCCAGCAGCTTGGCCCGAGGGGGAGACACAGATACGCAGTATTTT. The chain links TRBV5-1 to TRBJ2-3; D might be TRBD1 (6 bases). CDR1 SGHRS and CDR2 YFSETQ come from the germline V gene. CDR3 length: 16 amino acids. The ends were cut back, 0 bases at V and 2 bases at J, with 13 bases in the middle.

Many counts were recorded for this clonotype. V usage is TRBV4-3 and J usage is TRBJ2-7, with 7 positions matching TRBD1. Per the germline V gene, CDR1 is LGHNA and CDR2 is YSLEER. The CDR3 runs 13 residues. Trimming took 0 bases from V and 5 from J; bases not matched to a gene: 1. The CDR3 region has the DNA TGCGCCAGCAGCCAAGATGACAGGGACGAGCAGTACTTC. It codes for CASSQDDRDEQYF.

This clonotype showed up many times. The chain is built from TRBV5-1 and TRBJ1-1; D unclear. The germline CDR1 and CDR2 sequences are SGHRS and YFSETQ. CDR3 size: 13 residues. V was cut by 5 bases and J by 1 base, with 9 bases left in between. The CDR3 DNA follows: TGCGCCAGCAGTCTGAGCCAGAACACTGAAGCTTTCTTT. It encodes CASSLSQNTEAFF. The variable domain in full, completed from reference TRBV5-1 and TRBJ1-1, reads KAGVTQTPRYLIKTRGQQVTLSCSPISGHRSVSWYQQTPGQGLQFLFEYFSETQRNKGNFPGRFSGRQFSNSRSEMNVSTLELGDSALYLCASSLSQNTEAFFGQGTRLTVV.

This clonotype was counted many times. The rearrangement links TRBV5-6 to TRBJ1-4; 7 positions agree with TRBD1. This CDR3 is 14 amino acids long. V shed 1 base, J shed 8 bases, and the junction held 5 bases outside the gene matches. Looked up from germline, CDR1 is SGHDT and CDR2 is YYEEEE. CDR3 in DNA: TGTGCCAGCAGCTTGAAGGGGGCGAGGGAAAAACTGTTTTTT. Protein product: CASSLKGAREKLFF.

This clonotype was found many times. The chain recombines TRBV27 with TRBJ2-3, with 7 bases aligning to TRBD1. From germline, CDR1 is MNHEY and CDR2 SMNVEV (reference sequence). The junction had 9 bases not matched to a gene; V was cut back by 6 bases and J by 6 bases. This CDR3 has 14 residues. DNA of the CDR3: TGTGCCAGCAGACAGACAGGGATCCGGGATACGCAGTATTTT. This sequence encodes CASRQTGIRDTQYF.

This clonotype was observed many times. The CDR3 region has the DNA TGCAGTGCTAGAGCCCTCCTTTTGAACACTGAAGCTTTCTTT. It translates to CSARALLLNTEAFF. The genes are TRBV20-1 and TRBJ1-1; D is unclear. The CDR3 is 14 amino acids. Between the trimmed V and J ends, which lost 1 base and 0 bases, there was a span of 9 bases. Per germline, CDR1 DFQATT and CDR2 SNEGSKA (reference sequence).

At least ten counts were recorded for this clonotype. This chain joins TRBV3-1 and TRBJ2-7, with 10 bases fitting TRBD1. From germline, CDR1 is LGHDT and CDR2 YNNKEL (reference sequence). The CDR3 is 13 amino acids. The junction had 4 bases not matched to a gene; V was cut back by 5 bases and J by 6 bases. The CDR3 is CASSSRDRGEQYF. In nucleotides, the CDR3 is TGTGCCAGCAGCTCCCGGGACAGGGGCGAGCAGTACTTC.

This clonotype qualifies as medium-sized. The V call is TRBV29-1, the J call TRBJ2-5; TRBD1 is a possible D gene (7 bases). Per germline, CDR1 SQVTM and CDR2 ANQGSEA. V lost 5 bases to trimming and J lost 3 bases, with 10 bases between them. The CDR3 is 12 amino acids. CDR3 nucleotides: TGCAGCGTTAGCAGGGGGGAAGAGACCCAGTACTTC. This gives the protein CSVSRGEETQYF.